The rows below give T cell receptor beta chains drawn from one sample of a study of blood T cell repertoires in COVID-19. Here immunoSEQ multiplex PCR was the method, and the copy in TCRdb shows in-frame clones only, minus some. The table lists 150,000 to 200,000 clones, about four fifths of them singletons. What was sequenced was peripheral blood. Receptors were obtained from a man between 65 and 79 years old who had recovered from COVID-19. The CDR3 runs from the conserved cysteine through the conserved F or W. A D gene is named only where the DNA matches it firmly. Only part of the rows carry a size: once, few, many, or a class if the clone is expanded.

abundance: once; v_gene: TRBV10-3; d_gene: TRBD1; j_gene: TRBJ2-1; CDR3aa: CAIRQGVDHEQFF; CDR3nt: TGTGCCATCAGGCAGGGGGTAGATCATGAGCAGTTCTTC
abundance: .; v_gene: TRBV10-1; d_gene: TRBD2; j_gene: TRBJ2-1; CDR3aa: CASSGTSGVYNEQFF; CDR3nt: TGCGCCAGCAGTGGGACTAGCGGGGTGTACAATGAGCAGTTCTTC
abundance: .; v_gene: TRBV5-1; d_gene: .; j_gene: TRBJ1-3; CDR3aa: CASSITGSGNTIYF; CDR3nt: TGCGCCAGCAGCATTACAGGGTCTGGAAACACCATATATTTT
abundance: once; v_gene: TRBV27; d_gene: TRBD2; j_gene: TRBJ2-1; CDR3aa: CASSLFGLAGPYNEQFF; CDR3nt: TGTGCCAGCAGTTTATTCGGACTAGCGGGCCCCTACAATGAGCAGTTCTTC
abundance: .; v_gene: TRBV27; d_gene: TRBD1; j_gene: TRBJ1-4; CDR3aa: CASSRQGERGEKLFF; CDR3nt: TGTGCCAGCAGCCGACAGGGAGAGAGGGGTGAAAAACTGTTTTTT
abundance: .; v_gene: TRBV29-1; d_gene: .; j_gene: TRBJ2-2; CDR3aa: CSVARGANTGELFF; CDR3nt: TGCAGCGTTGCAAGGGGTGCGAACACCGGGGAGCTGTTTTTT
abundance: .; v_gene: TRBV6-5; d_gene: .; j_gene: TRBJ1-2; CDR3aa: CASSYLGGDYGYTF; CDR3nt: TGTGCCAGCAGTTACCTGGGCGGGGACTATGGCTACACCTTC
abundance: .; v_gene: TRBV28; d_gene: TRBD2; j_gene: TRBJ2-3; CDR3aa: CASPPGGGWTDTQYF; CDR3nt: TGTGCCAGCCCCCCGGGGGGTGGGTGGACAGATACGCAGTATTTT
abundance: .; v_gene: TRBV29-1; d_gene: TRBD2; j_gene: TRBJ2-1; CDR3aa: CSASGRQFNEQFF; CDR3nt: TGCAGCGCTAGCGGGAGGCAATTCAATGAGCAGTTCTTC
abundance: .; v_gene: TRBV10-3; d_gene: .; j_gene: TRBJ1-6; CDR3aa: CASRQGSSYNSPLHF; CDR3nt: TGTGCCAGCCGTCAGGGAAGCTCCTATAATTCACCCCTCCACTTT
abundance: .; v_gene: TRBV7-2; d_gene: TRBD2; j_gene: TRBJ2-5; CDR3aa: CASSYRLAGGKGTQYF; CDR3nt: TGTGCCAGCAGCTACCGACTAGCGGGAGGCAAGGGGACCCAGTACTTC
abundance: .; v_gene: TRBV28; d_gene: .; j_gene: TRBJ1-6; CDR3aa: CASSELNSPLHF; CDR3nt: TGTGCCAGCAGCGAGTTGAATTCACCCCTCCACTTT
abundance: .; v_gene: TRBV12-3/TRBV12-4; d_gene: TRBD2; j_gene: TRBJ2-7; CDR3aa: CASSLTSDEQYF; CDR3nt: TGTGCCAGCAGCCTTACTAGCGACGAGCAGTACTTC
abundance: .; v_gene: TRBV4-1; d_gene: TRBD1; j_gene: TRBJ2-5; CDR3aa: CASSQAGQGQETQYF; CDR3nt: TGCGCCAGCAGCCAAGCTGGACAGGGCCAAGAGACCCAGTACTTC
abundance: .; v_gene: TRBV2; d_gene: .; j_gene: TRBJ1-5; CDR3aa: CASSRESGNQPQHF; CDR3nt: TGTGCCAGCAGCCGGGAGTCGGGCAATCAGCCCCAGCATTTT
abundance: .; v_gene: TRBV24-1; d_gene: TRBD2; j_gene: TRBJ2-3; CDR3aa: CATSDLERAGGTDTQYF; CDR3nt: TGTGCCACCAGTGATTTGGAGCGAGCGGGAGGCACAGATACGCAGTATTTT
abundance: .; v_gene: TRBV19; d_gene: .; j_gene: TRBJ1-5; CDR3aa: CASSISGNQPQHF; CDR3nt: TGTGCCAGTAGTATATCCGGGAATCAGCCCCAGCATTTT
abundance: .; v_gene: TRBV6-5; d_gene: .; j_gene: TRBJ2-1; CDR3aa: CASSSRAGLNEQFF; CDR3nt: TGTGCCAGCAGCTCACGGGCAGGGTTGAATGAGCAGTTCTTC
abundance: once; v_gene: TRBV3-1/TRBV3-2; d_gene: .; j_gene: TRBJ2-6; CDR3aa: CASSREPVPSSGANVLTF; CDR3nt: TGTGCCAGCAGCCGCGAACCGGTCCCCTCCTCTGGGGCCAACGTCCTGACTTTC
abundance: .; v_gene: TRBV21-1; d_gene: .; j_gene: TRBJ2-1; CDR3aa: CASSKAIHRRRPLYNEQFF; CDR3nt: TGTGCCAGCAGCAAAGCAATACACCGAAGGAGGCCATTATACAATGAGCAGTTCTTC
abundance: .; v_gene: TRBV6-2/TRBV6-3; d_gene: TRBD1; j_gene: TRBJ2-1; CDR3aa: CASSPLLTFQGANEQFF; CDR3nt: TGTGCCAGCAGTCCCCTCCTCACCTTCCAGGGGGCGAATGAGCAGTTCTTC
abundance: .; v_gene: TRBV18; d_gene: TRBD1; j_gene: TRBJ1-6; CDR3aa: CASSPGTASNSPLHF; CDR3nt: TGTGCCAGCTCTCCCGGGACAGCTTCCAATTCACCCCTCCACTTT
abundance: .; v_gene: TRBV3-1/TRBV3-2; d_gene: .; j_gene: TRBJ1-5; CDR3aa: CASSQGGRLNQPQHF; CDR3nt: TGTGCCAGCAGCCAAGGGGGCCGCCTCAATCAGCCCCAGCATTTT
abundance: .; v_gene: TRBV28; d_gene: TRBD1; j_gene: TRBJ2-5; CDR3aa: CASRRDRGREETQYF; CDR3nt: TGTGCCAGCAGACGGGACAGGGGGCGCGAAGAGACCCAGTACTTC
abundance: .; v_gene: TRBV19; d_gene: .; j_gene: TRBJ2-5; CDR3aa: CASSMNGGVGLETQYF; CDR3nt: TGTGCCAGTAGTATGAACGGGGGAGTGGGGTTAGAGACCCAGTACTTC
abundance: .; v_gene: TRBV5-4; d_gene: .; j_gene: TRBJ2-1; CDR3aa: CASSDGQHNEQFF; CDR3nt: TGTGCCAGCAGCGACGGACAGCACAATGAGCAGTTCTTC
abundance: once; v_gene: TRBV19; d_gene: TRBD2; j_gene: TRBJ2-2; CDR3aa: CASILRTSGSPKDTGELFF; CDR3nt: TGTGCCAGTATATTGAGAACTAGCGGGAGTCCGAAGGACACCGGGGAGCTGTTTTTT
abundance: .; v_gene: TRBV9; d_gene: .; j_gene: TRBJ1-4; CDR3aa: CASSVGHATNEKLFF; CDR3nt: TGTGCCAGCAGCGTAGGGCACGCAACTAATGAAAAACTGTTTTTT
abundance: few; v_gene: TRBV6-6; d_gene: TRBD1; j_gene: TRBJ1-2; CDR3aa: CASSPARYRDRGRLKYGYTF; CDR3nt: TGTGCCAGCAGTCCCGCCCGGTACCGGGACAGGGGGCGTTTGAAGTATGGCTACACCTTC
abundance: .; v_gene: TRBV2; d_gene: .; j_gene: TRBJ1-4; CDR3aa: CASSDFQGVREKLFF; CDR3nt: TGTGCCAGCAGTGATTTCCAGGGTGTTAGGGAAAAACTGTTTTTT
abundance: .; v_gene: TRBV5-1; d_gene: TRBD2; j_gene: TRBJ2-2; CDR3aa: CASQGLAGANTGELFF; CDR3nt: TGCGCCAGCCAGGGACTAGCGGGAGCCAACACCGGGGAGCTGTTTTTT
abundance: .; v_gene: TRBV7-3; d_gene: .; j_gene: TRBJ2-7; CDR3aa: CASSSQGTEQYF; CDR3nt: TGTGCCAGCAGCTCCCAGGGAACCGAGCAGTACTTC
abundance: .; v_gene: TRBV24-1; d_gene: .; j_gene: TRBJ2-2; CDR3aa: CATSPSLIDTGELFF; CDR3nt: TGTGCCACCAGTCCCAGTCTGATCGACACCGGGGAGCTGTTTTTT
abundance: once; v_gene: TRBV2; d_gene: .; j_gene: TRBJ1-2; CDR3aa: CASSGGSNYGYTF; CDR3nt: TGTGCCAGCAGTGGGGGCTCAAACTATGGCTACACCTTC
abundance: .; v_gene: TRBV15; d_gene: TRBD2; j_gene: TRBJ2-3; CDR3aa: CATKPRGGTDTQYF; CDR3nt: TGTGCCACCAAGCCCCGGGGAGGGACAGATACGCAGTATTTT
abundance: .; v_gene: TRBV7-6; d_gene: .; j_gene: TRBJ2-3; CDR3aa: CASSSLEDTQYF; CDR3nt: TGTGCCAGCAGCTCACTCGAAGATACGCAGTATTTT
abundance: .; v_gene: TRBV5-1; d_gene: .; j_gene: TRBJ1-2; CDR3aa: CASSFGQGDGYTF; CDR3nt: TGCGCCAGCAGCTTCGGTCAGGGTGATGGCTACACCTTC
abundance: .; v_gene: TRBV19; d_gene: .; j_gene: TRBJ1-1; CDR3aa: CASSRQMNTEAFF; CDR3nt: TGTGCCAGTAGTCGACAGATGAACACTGAAGCTTTCTTT
abundance: .; v_gene: TRBV9; d_gene: TRBD1; j_gene: TRBJ2-7; CDR3aa: CASSAGRGRNEQYF; CDR3nt: TGTGCCAGCAGCGCGGGCAGGGGGCGGAACGAGCAGTACTTC
abundance: .; v_gene: TRBV29-1; d_gene: TRBD2; j_gene: TRBJ2-3; CDR3aa: CSAHRPLTSRDTDTQYF; CDR3nt: TGCAGCGCCCACAGACCTTTGACTAGCAGGGACACAGATACGCAGTATTTT
abundance: .; v_gene: TRBV10-2; d_gene: .; j_gene: TRBJ1-3; CDR3aa: CASKTRGSGNTIYF; CDR3nt: TGCGCCAGCAAAACAAGGGGGAGTGGAAACACCATATATTTT
abundance: .; v_gene: TRBV19; d_gene: TRBD2; j_gene: TRBJ2-3; CDR3aa: CASSKGTSGSRTDTQYF; CDR3nt: TGTGCCAGTAGTAAAGGGACTAGCGGGAGCAGGACAGATACGCAGTATTTT
abundance: .; v_gene: TRBV25-1; d_gene: .; j_gene: TRBJ2-3; CDR3aa: CASSDPGGPDTQYF; CDR3nt: TGTGCCAGCAGTGATCCCGGCGGCCCCGATACGCAGTATTTT
abundance: .; v_gene: TRBV2; d_gene: .; j_gene: TRBJ2-5; CDR3aa: CASSLQETQYF; CDR3nt: TGTGCCAGCAGTCTTCAAGAGACCCAGTACTTC